This TCR beta chain was obtained from a study of shared clonotypes between healthy human individuals. Study-wide results and caveats: Naive CD4 clonotype sharing across several donors was 4.5% to 6%.

This CDR3 spans 14 amino acids. Germline V gene data show CDR1 as SQVTM and CDR2 as ANQGSEA. The V end was cut by 7 bases, the J end by 6 bases, with 18 bases between. As concerns this clone: The antigen remains unidentified.

The repertoire was sequenced with immunoSEQ multiplex PCR; TCRdb's copy has only in-frame clones and lacks some. This table holds 2.5 million or so clones, approximately 92% found once. The V gene is TRBV29-1, the J gene TRBJ2-2; perhaps TRBD1 as D (6 bases). Specimen: naive CD4+ T cells sorted from blood. Subset described: CD45RA+ positively selected. This TCR was sampled from a man younger than 35 in good health. CDR3 bases: TGCAGCGCCTCACAGGGTCTTCAAGCCGGGGAGCTGTTTTTT. Translating it yields CSASQGLQAGELFF.